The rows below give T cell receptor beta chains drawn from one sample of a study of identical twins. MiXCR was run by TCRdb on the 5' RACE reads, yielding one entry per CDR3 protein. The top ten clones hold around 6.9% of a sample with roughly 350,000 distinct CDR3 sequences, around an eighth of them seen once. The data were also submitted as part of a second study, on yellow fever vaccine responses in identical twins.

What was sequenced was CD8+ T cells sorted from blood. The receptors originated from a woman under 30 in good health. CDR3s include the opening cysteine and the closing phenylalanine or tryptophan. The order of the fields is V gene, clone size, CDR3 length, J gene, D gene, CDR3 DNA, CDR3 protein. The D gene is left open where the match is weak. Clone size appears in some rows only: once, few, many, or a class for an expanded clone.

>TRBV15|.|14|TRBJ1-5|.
TGTGCCACCAACCCTTGGGGGGCTCGGCAGCCCCAGCATTTT
CATNPWGARQPQHF
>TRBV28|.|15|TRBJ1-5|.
TGTGCCAGCAGTTTCCCGGGGGATAGCAATCAGCCCCAGCATTTT
CASSFPGDSNQPQHF
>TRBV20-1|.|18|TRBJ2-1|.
TGCAGTGCCACCCAGCCCCTCGATCAGGGGGGAAAGCGTGATGAGCAGTTCTTC
CSATQPLDQGGKRDEQFF
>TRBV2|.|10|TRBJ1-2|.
TGTGCCAGCAGTGACTCTGGCTACACCTTC
CASSDSGYTF
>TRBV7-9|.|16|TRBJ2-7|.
TGTGCCAGCAGCTTAGCTTACGGCGGGACGGCCCACGAGCAGTACTTC
CASSLAYGGTAHEQYF
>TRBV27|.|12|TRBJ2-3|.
TGTGCCAGCAGTCGCGTCGCAGATACGCAGTATTTT
CASSRVADTQYF
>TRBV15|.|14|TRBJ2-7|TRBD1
TGTGCCACCAGCATCGGACAGGCTTCCTACGAGCAGTACTTC
CATSIGQASYEQYF
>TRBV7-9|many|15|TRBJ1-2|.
TGTGCCAGCAGCCCAGACGATGGTGGGGGTTATGGCTACACCTTC
CASSPDDGGGYGYTF
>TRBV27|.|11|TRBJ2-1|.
TGTGCCACCCTGAGGGGTAATGAGCAGTTCTTC
CATLRGNEQFF
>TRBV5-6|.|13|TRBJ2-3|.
TGTGCCAGCAGCTTGGCCCACACAGATACGCAGTATTTT
CASSLAHTDTQYF
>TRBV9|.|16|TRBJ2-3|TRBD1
TGTGCCAGCAGCGACCAGACAGGGGTGGGCACAGATACGCAGTATTTT
CASSDQTGVGTDTQYF
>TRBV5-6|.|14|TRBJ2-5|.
TGTGCCAGCAGCTTGGGTGGACTGGAAGAGACCCAGTACTTC
CASSLGGLEETQYF
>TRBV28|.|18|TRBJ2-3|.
TGTGCCAGCAGTTTCCTTATCGGGGAGCAGGGATTGACAGATACGCAGTATTTT
CASSFLIGEQGLTDTQYF
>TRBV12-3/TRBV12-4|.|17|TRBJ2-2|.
TGTGCCACCGAGGGAGCAGGAGGACCCGCGAACACCGGGGAGCTGTTTTTT
CATEGAGGPANTGELFF
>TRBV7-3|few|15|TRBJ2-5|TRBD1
TGTGCCAGCAGCTTAGCGACAGGGTCGCAAGAGACCCAGTACTTC
CASSLATGSQETQYF
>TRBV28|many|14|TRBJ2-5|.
TGTGCCAGCAGTTTACAGGGGCAACGAGAGACCCAGTACTTC
CASSLQGQRETQYF
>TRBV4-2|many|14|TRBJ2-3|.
TGTGCCAGCAGCCAAGAAGCTAGCACAGATACGCAGTATTTT
CASSQEASTDTQYF
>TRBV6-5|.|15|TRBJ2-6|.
TGTGCCAGCAGTTATGATGCCACTGGGGCCAACGTCCTGACTTTC
CASSYDATGANVLTF
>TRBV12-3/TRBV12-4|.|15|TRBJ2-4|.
TGTGCCAGCAGTTCGAACCGGGAGGCCAAAAACATTCAGTACTTC
CASSSNREAKNIQYF
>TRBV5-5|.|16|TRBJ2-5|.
TGTGCCAGCAGCTTGGCGCGGGTAGGGACACTAAAGACCCAGTACTTC
CASSLARVGTLKTQYF
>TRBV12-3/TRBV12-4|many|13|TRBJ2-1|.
TGTGCCAGCAGTTTCCCTCCGGTCCATGAGCAGTTCTTC
CASSFPPVHEQFF